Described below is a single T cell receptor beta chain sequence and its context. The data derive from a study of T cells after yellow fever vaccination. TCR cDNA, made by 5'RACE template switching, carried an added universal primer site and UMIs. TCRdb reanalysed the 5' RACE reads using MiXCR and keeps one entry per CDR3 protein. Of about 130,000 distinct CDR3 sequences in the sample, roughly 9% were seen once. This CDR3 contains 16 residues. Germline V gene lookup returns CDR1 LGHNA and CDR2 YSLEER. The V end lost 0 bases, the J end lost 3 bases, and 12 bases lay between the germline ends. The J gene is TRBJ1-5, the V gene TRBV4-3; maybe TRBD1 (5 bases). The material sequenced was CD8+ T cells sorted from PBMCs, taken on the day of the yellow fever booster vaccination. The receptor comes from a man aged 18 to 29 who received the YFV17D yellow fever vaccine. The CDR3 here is CASSQDRTGFNQPQHF. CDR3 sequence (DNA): TGCGCCAGCAGCCAAGATCGTACAGGCTTCAATCAGCCCCAGCATTTT.